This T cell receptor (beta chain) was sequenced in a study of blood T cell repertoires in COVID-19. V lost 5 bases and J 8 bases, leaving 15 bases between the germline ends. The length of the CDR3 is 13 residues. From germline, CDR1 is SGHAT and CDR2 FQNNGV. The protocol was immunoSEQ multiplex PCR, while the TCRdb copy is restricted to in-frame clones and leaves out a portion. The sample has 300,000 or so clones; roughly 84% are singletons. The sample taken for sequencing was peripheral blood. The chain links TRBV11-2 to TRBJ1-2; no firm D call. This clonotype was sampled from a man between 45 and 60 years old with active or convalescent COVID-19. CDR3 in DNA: TGTGCCAGCAGCAGAGGGAGGGAAGACGGCTACACCTTC. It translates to CASSRGREDGYTF.